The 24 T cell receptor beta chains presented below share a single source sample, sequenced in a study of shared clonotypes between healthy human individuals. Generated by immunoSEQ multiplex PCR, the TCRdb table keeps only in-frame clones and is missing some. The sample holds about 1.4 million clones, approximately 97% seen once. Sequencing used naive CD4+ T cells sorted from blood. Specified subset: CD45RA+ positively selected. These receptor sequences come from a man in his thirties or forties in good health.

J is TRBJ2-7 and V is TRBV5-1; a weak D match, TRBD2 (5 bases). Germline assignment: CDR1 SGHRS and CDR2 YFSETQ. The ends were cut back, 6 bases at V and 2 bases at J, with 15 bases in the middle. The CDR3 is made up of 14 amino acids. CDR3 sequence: CASTPSEATYEQYF. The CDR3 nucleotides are TGCGCCAGCACCCCCTCGGAGGCAACCTACGAGCAGTACTTC. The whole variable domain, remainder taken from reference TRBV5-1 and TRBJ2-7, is KAGVTQTPRYLIKTRGQQVTLSCSPISGHRSVSWYQQTPGQGLQFLFEYFSETQRNKGNFPGRFSGRQFSNSRSEMNVSTLELGDSALYLCASTPSEATYEQYFGPGTRLTVT.

CDR3 bases: TGCGCCAGCAGCCAAGTCATGGATACGCAGTATTTT. As protein: CASSQVMDTQYF. This sequence joins TRBV4-1 and TRBJ2-3; no clear D gene. Germline-derived CDR1 and CDR2 are MGHRA and YSYEKL. V lost 1 base and J 6 bases, leaving 5 bases between the germline ends. The length of the CDR3 is 12 residues.

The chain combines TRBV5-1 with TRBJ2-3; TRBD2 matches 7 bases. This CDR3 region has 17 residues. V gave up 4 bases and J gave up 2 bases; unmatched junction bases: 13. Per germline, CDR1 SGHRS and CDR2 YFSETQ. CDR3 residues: CASSHGGGRGSTDTQYF. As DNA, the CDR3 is TGCGCCAGCAGCCACGGCGGAGGGAGGGGATCCACAGATACGCAGTATTTT.

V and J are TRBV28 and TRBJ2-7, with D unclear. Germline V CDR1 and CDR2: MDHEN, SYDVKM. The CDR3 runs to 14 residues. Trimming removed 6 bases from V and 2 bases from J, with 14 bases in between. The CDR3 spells CASSTRGGPYEQYF. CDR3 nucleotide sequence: TGTGCCAGCAGCACCCGTGGCGGTCCCTACGAGCAGTACTTC.

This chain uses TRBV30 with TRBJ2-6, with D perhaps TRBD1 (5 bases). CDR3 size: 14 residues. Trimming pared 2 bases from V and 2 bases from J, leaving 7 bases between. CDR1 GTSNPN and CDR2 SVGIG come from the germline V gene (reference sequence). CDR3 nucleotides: TGTGCCTGGAGTAGGGGTACTGGGGCCAACGTCCTGACTTTC. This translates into CAWSRGTGANVLTF. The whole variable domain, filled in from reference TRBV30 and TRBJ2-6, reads SQTIHQWPATLVQPVGSPLSLECTVEGTSNPNLYWYRQAAGRGLQLLFYSVGIGQISSEVPQNLSASRPQDRQFILSSKKLLLSDSGFYLCAWSRGTGANVLTFGAGSRLTVL.

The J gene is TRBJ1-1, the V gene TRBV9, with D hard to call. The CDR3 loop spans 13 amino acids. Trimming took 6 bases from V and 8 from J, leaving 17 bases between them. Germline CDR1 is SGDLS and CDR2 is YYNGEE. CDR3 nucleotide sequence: TGTGCCAGCACCCGGAGGCAAGATGGAGAAGCTTTCTTT. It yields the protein CASTRRQDGEAFF.

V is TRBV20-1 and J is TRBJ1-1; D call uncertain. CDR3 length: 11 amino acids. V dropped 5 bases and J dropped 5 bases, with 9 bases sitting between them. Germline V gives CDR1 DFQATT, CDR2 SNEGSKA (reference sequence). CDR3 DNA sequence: TGCAGTGCTCCCCGTCGTACTGAAGCTTTCTTT. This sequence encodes CSAPRRTEAFF.

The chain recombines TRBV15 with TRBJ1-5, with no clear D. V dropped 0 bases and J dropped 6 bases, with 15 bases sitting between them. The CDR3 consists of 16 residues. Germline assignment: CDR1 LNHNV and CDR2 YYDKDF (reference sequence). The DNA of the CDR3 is TGTGCCACCAGCAGAGATAATCCCGGGTTAGGTCAGCCCCAGCATTTT. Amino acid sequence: CATSRDNPGLGQPQHF.

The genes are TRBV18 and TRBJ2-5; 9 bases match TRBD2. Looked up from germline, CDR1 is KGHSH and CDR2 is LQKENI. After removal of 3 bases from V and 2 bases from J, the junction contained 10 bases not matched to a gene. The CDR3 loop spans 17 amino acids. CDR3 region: CASSPYISGSPQETQYF. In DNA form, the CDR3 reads TGTGCCAGCTCACCTTACATTAGCGGGAGCCCACAAGAGACCCAGTACTTC.

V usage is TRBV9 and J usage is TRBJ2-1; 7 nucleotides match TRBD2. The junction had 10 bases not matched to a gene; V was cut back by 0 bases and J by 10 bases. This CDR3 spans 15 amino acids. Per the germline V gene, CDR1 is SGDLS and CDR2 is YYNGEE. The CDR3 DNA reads TGTGCCAGCAGCGTAGTTGGGTGGGAGGGCAACGAGCAGTTCTTC. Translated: CASSVVGWEGNEQFF.

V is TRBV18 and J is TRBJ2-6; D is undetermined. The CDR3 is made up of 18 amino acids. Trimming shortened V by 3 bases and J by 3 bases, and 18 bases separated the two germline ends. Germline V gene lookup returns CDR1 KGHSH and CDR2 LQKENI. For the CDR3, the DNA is TGTGCCAGCTCACCCCCTGGCAGCGTCGTGGTTGGGGCCAACGTCCTGACTTTC. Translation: CASSPPGSVVVGANVLTF.

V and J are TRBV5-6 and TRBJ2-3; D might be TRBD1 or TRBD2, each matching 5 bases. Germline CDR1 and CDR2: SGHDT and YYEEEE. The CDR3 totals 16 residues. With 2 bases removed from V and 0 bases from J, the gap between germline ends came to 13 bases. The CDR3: CASSFSVRDSTDTQYF. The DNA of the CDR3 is TGTGCCAGCAGCTTTTCTGTCAGGGACAGCACAGATACGCAGTATTTT.

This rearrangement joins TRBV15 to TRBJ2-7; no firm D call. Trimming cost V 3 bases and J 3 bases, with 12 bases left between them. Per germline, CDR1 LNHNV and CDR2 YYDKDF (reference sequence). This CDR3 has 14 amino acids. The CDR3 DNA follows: TGTGCCACCAGCAGGGACGTCAGGATCTACGAGCAGTACTTC. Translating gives CATSRDVRIYEQYF.

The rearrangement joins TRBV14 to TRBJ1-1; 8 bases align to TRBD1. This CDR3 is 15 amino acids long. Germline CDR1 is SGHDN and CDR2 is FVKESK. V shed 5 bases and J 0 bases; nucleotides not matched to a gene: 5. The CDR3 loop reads CASSFRTGLNTEAFF. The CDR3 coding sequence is TGTGCCAGCAGCTTCAGGACAGGGTTGAACACTGAAGCTTTCTTT.

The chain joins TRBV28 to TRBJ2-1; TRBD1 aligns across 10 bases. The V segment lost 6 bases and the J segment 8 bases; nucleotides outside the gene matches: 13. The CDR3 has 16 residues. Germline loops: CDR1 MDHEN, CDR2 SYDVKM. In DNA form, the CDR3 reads TGTGCCAGCAGCCCCCTTGACGGGACAGGGGCAGATGAGCAGTTCTTC. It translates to CASSPLDGTGADEQFF. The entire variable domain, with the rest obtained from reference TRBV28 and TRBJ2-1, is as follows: DVKVTQSSRYLVKRTGEKVFLECVQDMDHENMFWYRQDPGLGLRLIYFSYDVKMKEKGDIPEGYSVSREKKERFSLILESASTNQTSMYLCASSPLDGTGADEQFFGPGTRLTVL.

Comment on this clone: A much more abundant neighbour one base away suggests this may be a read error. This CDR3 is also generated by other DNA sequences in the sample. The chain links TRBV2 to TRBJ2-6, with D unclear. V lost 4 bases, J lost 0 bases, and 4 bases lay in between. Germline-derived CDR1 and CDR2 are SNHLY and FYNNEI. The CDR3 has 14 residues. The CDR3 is CASSVSSGANVLTF. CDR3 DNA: TGTGCCAGCAGTGTGAGCTCTGGGGCCAACGTCCTGACTTTC.

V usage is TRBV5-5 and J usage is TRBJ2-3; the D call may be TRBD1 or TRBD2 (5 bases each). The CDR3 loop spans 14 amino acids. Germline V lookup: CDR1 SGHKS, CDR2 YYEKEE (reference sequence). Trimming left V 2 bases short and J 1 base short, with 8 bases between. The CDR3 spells CASSFVGGTDTQYF. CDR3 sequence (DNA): TGTGCCAGCAGCTTCGTGGGGGGCACAGATACGCAGTATTTT.

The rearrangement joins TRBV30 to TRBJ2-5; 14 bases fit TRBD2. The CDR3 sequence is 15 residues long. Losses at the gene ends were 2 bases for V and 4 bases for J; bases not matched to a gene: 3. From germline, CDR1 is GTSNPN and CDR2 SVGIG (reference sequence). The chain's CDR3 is CAWSLGLAGGETQYF. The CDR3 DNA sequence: TGTGCCTGGAGTCTCGGACTAGCGGGAGGAGAGACCCAGTACTTC.

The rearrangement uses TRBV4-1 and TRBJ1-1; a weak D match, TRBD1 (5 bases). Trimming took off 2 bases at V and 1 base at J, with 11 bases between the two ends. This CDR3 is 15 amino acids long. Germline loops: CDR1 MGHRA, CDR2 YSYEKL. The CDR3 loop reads CASSQTTVQNTEAFF. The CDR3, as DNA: TGCGCCAGCAGCCAAACGACAGTACAGAACACTGAAGCTTTCTTT.

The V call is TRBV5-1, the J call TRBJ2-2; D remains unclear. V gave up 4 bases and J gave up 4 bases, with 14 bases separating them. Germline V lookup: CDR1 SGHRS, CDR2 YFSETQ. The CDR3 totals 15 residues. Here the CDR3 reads CASSPVSRPTGELFF. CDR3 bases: TGCGCCAGCAGCCCGGTGAGCAGGCCCACCGGGGAGCTGTTTTTT.

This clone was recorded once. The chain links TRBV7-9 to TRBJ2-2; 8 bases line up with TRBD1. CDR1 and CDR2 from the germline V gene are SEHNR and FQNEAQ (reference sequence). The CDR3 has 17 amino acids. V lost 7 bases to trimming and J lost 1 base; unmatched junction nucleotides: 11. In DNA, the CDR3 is TGTGCCAGCAACCAACCCCGGGACAGGAGGAACACCGGGGAGCTGTTTTTT. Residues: CASNQPRDRRNTGELFF.

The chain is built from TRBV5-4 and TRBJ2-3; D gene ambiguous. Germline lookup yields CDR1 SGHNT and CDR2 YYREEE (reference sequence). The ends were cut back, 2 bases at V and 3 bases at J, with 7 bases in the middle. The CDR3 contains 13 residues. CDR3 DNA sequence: TGTGCCAGCAGCTTTAGGGAAACAGATACGCAGTATTTT. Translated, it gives CASSFRETDTQYF.

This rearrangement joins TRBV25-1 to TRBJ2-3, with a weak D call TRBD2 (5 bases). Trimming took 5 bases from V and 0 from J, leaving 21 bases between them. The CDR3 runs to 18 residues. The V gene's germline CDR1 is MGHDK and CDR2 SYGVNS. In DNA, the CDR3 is TGTGCCAGCAGTTCCTTCAGCGGTAGACCCTCTAGCACAGATACGCAGTATTTT. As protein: CASSSFSGRPSSTDTQYF. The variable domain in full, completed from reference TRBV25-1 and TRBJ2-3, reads EADIYQTPRYLVIGTGKKITLECSQTMGHDKMYWYQQDPGMELHLIHYSYGVNSTEKGDLSSESTVSRIRTEHFPLTLESARPSHTSQYLCASSSFSGRPSSTDTQYFGPGTRLTVL.

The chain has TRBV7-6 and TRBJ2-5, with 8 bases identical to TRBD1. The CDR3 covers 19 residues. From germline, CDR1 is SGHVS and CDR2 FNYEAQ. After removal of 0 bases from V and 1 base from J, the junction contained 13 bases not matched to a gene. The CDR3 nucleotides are TGTGCCAGCAGCTTAGCGCAGGGATTCGCAGGGGGCCCCCAAGAGACCCAGTACTTC. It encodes CASSLAQGFAGGPQETQYF.